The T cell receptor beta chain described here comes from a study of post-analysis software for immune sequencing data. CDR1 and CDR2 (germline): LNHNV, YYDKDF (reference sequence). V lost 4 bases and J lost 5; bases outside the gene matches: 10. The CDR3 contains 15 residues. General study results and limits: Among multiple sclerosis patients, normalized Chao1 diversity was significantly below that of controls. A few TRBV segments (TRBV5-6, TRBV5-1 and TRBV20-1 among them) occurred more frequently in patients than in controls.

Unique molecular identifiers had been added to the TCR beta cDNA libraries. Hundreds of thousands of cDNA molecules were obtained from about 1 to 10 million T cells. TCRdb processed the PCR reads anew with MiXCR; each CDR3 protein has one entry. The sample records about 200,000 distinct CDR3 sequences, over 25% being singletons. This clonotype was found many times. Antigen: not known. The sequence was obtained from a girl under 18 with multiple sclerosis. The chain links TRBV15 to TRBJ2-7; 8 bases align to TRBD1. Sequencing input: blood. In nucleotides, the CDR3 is TGTGCCACCAGCAACCCCCCAGGGGGCCTGAACGAGCAGTACTTC. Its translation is CATSNPPGGLNEQYF.